This T cell receptor (beta chain) came from a study of regulatory T cells in long-lasting Graves disease. Time point here: newly diagnosed GD, antithyroid drugs for less than 3 months. After RNA was extracted from PBMCs, the TCR library was made from it. The CDR3 is 13 residues long. CDR1 and CDR2 (germline): KGHSH, LQKENI. This clonotype was observed at least ten times. Relative to the germline gene, one junction end is altered; a read error may explain this. Researchers made TCR beta libraries by using iRepertoire HTBI primers and running Arm-PCR on CDR3 regions. TCRdb passed the multiplex PCR reads through MiXCR, listing each CDR3 protein once. The table includes some 450,000 distinct CDR3 sequences, about 16% detected once. A further study also used this sample, focusing on T cells in Graves' hyperthyroidism and ophthalmopathy.

The clonotype was recovered from a woman younger than 45 with Graves disease. Sequencing was performed on peripheral blood mononuclear cells (PBMCs), taken at new diagnosis, from a patient treated with antithyroid drugs. V and J are TRBV18 and TRBJ1-4, with TRBD1 identical over 8 bases. The CDR3 region has the DNA TGTGCCAGCTCACCCACCTACCTGACAGGGGCACTTTTT. As protein: CASSPTYLTGALF.